Shown below are 30 T cell receptor beta chains from a single sample sequenced in a study of T cell clonotyping in hematopoietic cell transplantation. Assay used: immunoSEQ multiplex PCR; TCRdb lists only in-frame clones, some missing. The data contain some 14,000 clones, under 90% of them singletons. The sample here was PBMCs, taken 100 days after allogeneic stem cell transplant. The receptors were sampled from a male patient in his fifties who had an allogeneic stem cell transplant from an unrelated donor, so T cells may come from the graft donor. Some clones in this sample may be carry-over from other donors' samples.

This clone was seen a handful of times. The gene calls are TRBV30 and TRBJ1-1; D ambiguous. The ends were cut back, 3 bases at V and 2 bases at J, with 10 bases in the middle. Germline CDR1 reads GTSNPN; CDR2 reads SVGIG (reference sequence). The CDR3 sequence is 13 residues long. CDR3 sequence (DNA): TGTGCCTGGAGAGGAGGGCACAACACTGAAGCTTTCTTT. Its protein product is CAWRGGHNTEAFF.

The rearrangement uses TRBV10-3 and TRBJ2-1, with a tentative D call TRBD2 (6 bases). This CDR3 region has 10 residues. Trimming stripped 10 bases from V and 7 bases from J, with 8 bases between. The germline gives CDR1 ENHRY, CDR2 SYGVKD. In DNA form, the CDR3 reads TGTGCCACGGAGGGGAATGAGCAGTTCTTC. Residues: CATEGNEQFF.

V is TRBV11-1 and J is TRBJ2-1, with 9 positions matching TRBD1. V dropped 4 bases and J dropped 3; count of bases not matched to a gene: 4. The CDR3 length is 15 residues. The germline V gene has CDR1 SGHAT and CDR2 FQDESV (reference sequence). The CDR3 nucleotides are TGTGCCAGCAGCTCATCGGACAGGGGCTACAATGAGCAGTTCTTC. Translation gives CASSSSDRGYNEQFF.

The rearrangement links TRBV11-2 to TRBJ1-2; no clear D. Between the trimmed V and J ends, which lost 5 bases and 2 bases, there was a span of 9 bases. CDR1 and CDR2 (germline): SGHAT, FQNNGV. The CDR3 extends over 13 amino acids. This CDR3 is CASSPDRNYGYTF. Written as DNA, the CDR3 is TGTGCCAGCAGCCCGGACCGGAACTATGGCTACACCTTC.

This clone was counted once. J is TRBJ2-3 and V is TRBV6-4, with 10 bases lining up with TRBD2. Per the germline V gene, CDR1 is MRHNA and CDR2 is SNTAGT. The CDR3 length is 16 residues. With V trimmed by 0 bases and J by 3 bases, 3 bases remained unmatched. CDR3 residues: CASSDSNSGGTDTQYF. The CDR3 nucleotides are TGTGCCAGCAGTGACTCCAATAGCGGGGGGACAGATACGCAGTATTTT.

CDR3 sequence (DNA): TGTGCCAGCAGTTACTCTGGACAGGCCCCGCGGGGCTACACCTTC. This encodes CASSYSGQAPRGYTF. The chain employs TRBV6-6 and TRBJ1-2, with 7 positions matching TRBD1. Losses at the gene ends were 0 bases for V and 8 bases for J; bases not matched to a gene: 9. Looked up from germline, CDR1 is MNHNY and CDR2 is SVGAGI (reference sequence). This CDR3 comprises 15 residues.

The rearrangement links TRBV11-3 to TRBJ2-3; D not certain. Germline assignment: CDR1 SGHNT and CDR2 YENEEA. CDR3 length: 13 amino acids. V was clipped by 3 bases and J by 2 bases, with 6 bases between them. The CDR3 spells CASSFRITDTQYF. The CDR3 DNA sequence: TGTGCCAGCAGCTTCCGGATCACAGATACGCAGTATTTT.

The chain has TRBV30 and TRBJ1-1; a weak D match, TRBD1 (5 bases). Trimming stripped 2 bases from V and 10 bases from J, with 11 bases between. The CDR3 covers 11 residues. The germline V gene has CDR1 GTSNPN and CDR2 SVGIG (reference sequence). CDR3 coding DNA: TGTGCCTGGAGTCTCCGGGGCCCAGCTTTCTTT. Its protein is CAWSLRGPAFF.

This chain uses TRBV4-1 with TRBJ1-2; tentative D call: TRBD1 (6 bases). The CDR3 is made up of 14 amino acids. The V end was cut by 4 bases, the J end by 2 bases, with 11 bases between. The germline CDR1 and CDR2 sequences are MGHRA and YSYEKL. CDR3 in amino acids: CASSRPDRNYGYTF. The CDR3, as DNA: TGCGCCAGCAGCCGCCCGGACAGAAACTATGGCTACACCTTC.

V is TRBV7-2 and J is TRBJ1-1, with D uncertain. There are 13 residues in the CDR3. The V end lost 1 base, the J end lost 1 base, and 4 bases lay between the germline ends. CDR1 SGHTA and CDR2 FQGNSA come from the germline V gene. The CDR3 region is CASSLGRNTEAFF. The CDR3 region has the DNA TGTGCCAGCAGCTTAGGACGGAACACTGAAGCTTTCTTT. The full variable domain, with the rest looked up from reference TRBV7-2 and TRBJ1-1, is GAGVSQSPSNKVTEKGKDVELRCDPISGHTALYWYRQSLGQGLEFLIYFQGNSAPDKSGLPSDRFSAERTGGSVSTLTIQRTQQEDSAVYLCASSLGRNTEAFFGQGTRLTVV.

The chain couples TRBV7-3 to TRBJ2-2; D unclear. V lost 2 bases and J lost 4, with 8 bases in between. The CDR3 spans 14 residues. CDR1 is SGHTA, CDR2 FQGTGA, per germline. For the CDR3, the DNA is TGTGCCAGCAGCTTAGTTGTGAGCACCGGGGAGCTGTTTTTT. This translates into CASSLVVSTGELFF.

This sequence joins TRBV15 and TRBJ1-1; D is uncertain. V was cut by 0 bases and J by 10 bases, with 12 bases left in between. Per the germline V gene, CDR1 is LNHNV and CDR2 is YYDKDF (reference sequence). This CDR3 is 13 amino acids long. CDR3 loop: CATSRDSSRGAFF. The CDR3, as DNA: TGTGCCACCAGCAGAGATAGCAGTCGAGGAGCTTTCTTT.

The rearrangement links TRBV25-1 to TRBJ1-2; D not resolved. Trimming removed 0 bases at V and 4 bases at J, with 12 bases between. Looked up from germline, CDR1 is MGHDK and CDR2 is SYGVNS. This CDR3 spans 15 amino acids. The CDR3 DNA is TGTGCCAGCAGTGAATATTTGGGCGGCGCCTATGGCTACACCTTC. This translates into CASSEYLGGAYGYTF.

J is TRBJ1-6 and V is TRBV28, with TRBD1 identical over 7 bases. CDR3 length equals 14 residues. V shed 8 bases and J 8 bases; nucleotides not matched to a gene: 9. Per the germline V gene, CDR1 is MDHEN and CDR2 is SYDVKM. CDR3 region: CASLEGQAHSPLHF. The DNA of the CDR3 is TGTGCCAGCTTGGAAGGACAGGCCCATTCACCCCTCCACTTT.

This chain connects TRBV7-9 to TRBJ2-1, with 9 bases fitting TRBD2. Germline CDR1 SEHNR, CDR2 FQNEAQ (reference sequence). The CDR3 runs 15 residues. Trimming removed 4 bases from V and 4 bases from J; junction bases left unmatched: 5. CDR3 region: CASSSSGGPYNEQFF. In nucleotides, the CDR3 is TGTGCCAGCAGCTCGAGCGGGGGGCCGTACAATGAGCAGTTCTTC.

The genes are TRBV7-3 and TRBJ2-3, with 7 bases fitting TRBD2. Germline CDR1 reads SGHTA; CDR2 reads FQGTGA. The V gene end was trimmed by 4 bases and the J gene end by 0 bases; junction bases not matched to a gene: 7. The CDR3 contains 16 residues. This chain's CDR3 is CASSSPGEGSTDTQYF. The DNA for the CDR3 is TGTGCCAGCAGCTCGCCCGGGGAGGGAAGCACAGATACGCAGTATTTT.

V gene TRBV7-8 combines with J gene TRBJ2-5, with unresolved D. V lost 0 bases and J lost 2, with 7 bases in between. CDR1 SGHVS and CDR2 FQNEAQ come from the germline V gene. This CDR3 spans 14 amino acids. In nucleotides, the CDR3 is TGTGCCAGCAGCTTAGCGGTGGGGCAAGAGACCCAGTACTTC. It specifies CASSLAVGQETQYF.

V is TRBV4-1 and J is TRBJ2-2; D ambiguous. Germline CDR1 MGHRA, CDR2 YSYEKL. V gave up 4 bases and J gave up 4 bases, with 7 bases separating them. The CDR3 has 13 residues. Written as DNA, the CDR3 is TGCGCCAGCAGCCCATCACGCACCGGGGAGCTGTTTTTT. This translates into CASSPSRTGELFF.

V is TRBV10-3 and J is TRBJ2-2; tentatively, D is TRBD2 (5 bases). CDR1 is ENHRY, CDR2 SYGVKD, per germline. The CDR3 has 14 amino acids. V lost 8 bases to trimming and J lost 5 bases, with 15 bases between them. The CDR3 nucleotides are TGTGCCATCGGATCCGGGATTGAGACCGGGGAGCTGTTTTTT. The encoded protein is CAIGSGIETGELFF.

The rearrangement joins TRBV5-4 to TRBJ2-7; 10 positions agree with TRBD1. J lost 5 bases, V lost 4 bases, and 15 bases had no gene match. This CDR3 has 17 residues. In germline, CDR1 is SGHNT, CDR2 YYREEE (reference sequence). CDR3 region: CASSPTWGTGDYNEQYF. The CDR3 DNA sequence: TGTGCCAGCAGCCCCACTTGGGGGACAGGGGATTACAACGAGCAGTACTTC.

This clone was counted only a few times. J is TRBJ1-1 and V is TRBV2; D unresolved. The CDR3 consists of 17 residues. CDR1 is SNHLY and CDR2 is FYNNEI in the germline V gene. V was trimmed by 4 bases and J by 0 bases, leaving 18 bases between them. CDR3 in DNA: TGTGCCAGCAGTGGCCAAGCGGGAGAAACCATGAACACTGAAGCTTTCTTT. Protein: CASSGQAGETMNTEAFF. Drawing the rest from reference TRBV2 and TRBJ1-1, the complete variable domain is EPEVTQTPSHQVTQMGQEVILRCVPISNHLYFYWYRQILGQKVEFLVSFYNNEISEKSEIFDDQFSVERPDGSNFTLKIRSTKLEDSAMYFCASSGQAGETMNTEAFFGQGTRLTVV.

The rearrangement links TRBV10-3 to TRBJ2-1; D ambiguous. Germline V gene data show CDR1 as ENHRY and CDR2 as SYGVKD. The CDR3 totals 14 residues. V lost 3 bases and J lost 9, with 15 bases in between. CDR3 sequence: CAISEAMGNSEQFF. The CDR3 DNA follows: TGTGCCATCAGTGAAGCTATGGGCAACAGTGAGCAGTTCTTC.

V gene TRBV11-3 combines with J gene TRBJ2-2; possible D gene TRBD1, 6 bases. V lost 5 bases and J 5 bases, leaving 15 bases between the germline ends. Germline assignment: CDR1 SGHNT and CDR2 YENEEA. The CDR3 is made up of 15 amino acids. This CDR3 is CASSPRRGSTGELFF. CDR3 in DNA: TGTGCCAGCAGCCCCCGAAGGGGGTCTACCGGGGAGCTGTTTTTT.

As for this clone: One end of the junction is discordant with germline, which a read error may explain. J is TRBJ1-2 and V is TRBV6-6; no clear D. The CDR3 sequence is 13 residues long. Germline lookup yields CDR1 MNHNY and CDR2 SVGAGI (reference sequence). The DNA for the CDR3 is TGTGCCAGCAGCCCTGGCACTAACTCTGGCTACACCTTC. This sequence encodes CASSPGTNSGYTF.

The chain combines TRBV5-6 with TRBJ2-7; 8 nucleotides line up with TRBD2. The CDR3 extends over 15 amino acids. Trimming at V came to 2 bases and at J to 9 bases, leaving 13 bases not matched to a gene. Germline CDR1 SGHDT, CDR2 YYEEEE. The chain's CDR3 is CASSFSSGFLMGQYF. DNA of the CDR3: TGTGCCAGCAGCTTCTCTAGCGGGTTTTTAATGGGGCAGTACTTC.

As concerns this clone: At one boundary the junction diverges from the germline segment, which might be a read error. V is TRBV6-1 and J is TRBJ1-1, with 12 bases matching TRBD1. Germline V gene data show CDR1 as MNHNS and CDR2 as SASEGT. The CDR3 runs 12 residues. Here the CDR3 reads CASSDPGTGGKF. In nucleotides, the CDR3 is TGTGCCAGCAGTGACCCCGGGACAGGGGGCAAGTTT.

The chain joins TRBV15 to TRBJ1-1, with 7 bases identical to TRBD1. The CDR3 covers 18 residues. The V and J ends lost 1 base and 1 base, in that order; junction bases with no gene match: 12. Germline loops: CDR1 LNHNV, CDR2 YYDKDF (reference sequence). CDR3 bases: TGTGCCACCAGCAGAGGACGGCGAACAGGGGCCCGGAACACTGAAGCTTTCTTT. Protein sequence: CATSRGRRTGARNTEAFF.

The chain joins TRBV28 to TRBJ2-1; TRBD2 agrees at 15 bases. The germline V gene has CDR1 MDHEN and CDR2 SYDVKM. Unmatched junction bases numbered 16, after V lost 4 bases and J lost 12 bases. The CDR3 loop spans 18 amino acids. Here the CDR3 DNA reads TGTGCCAGCAGTTACTTCCGGGGTCGGACTAGCGGGGGGGCATGGCAGTTCTTC. It specifies CASSYFRGRTSGGAWQFF.

V is TRBV11-2 and J is TRBJ2-6; a weak D match, TRBD1 (5 bases). Trimming shortened V by 5 bases and J by 3 bases, and 17 bases separated the two germline ends. This CDR3 contains 17 residues. Germline V lookup: CDR1 SGHAT, CDR2 FQNNGV. The CDR3 DNA follows: TGTGCCAGCAGCCCCGAGGCAGGGAAGGGTGGGGCCAACGTCCTGACTTTC. This encodes CASSPEAGKGGANVLTF.

The chain couples TRBV2 to TRBJ2-5; D remains unclear. V shed 6 bases and J shed 1 base, with 15 bases lying between them. The germline V gene encodes CDR1 SNHLY and CDR2 FYNNEI. The CDR3 extends over 15 amino acids. The DNA for the CDR3 is TGTGCCAGCAGCGCTGACGGCAGGATCCAAGAGACCCAGTACTTC. Amino acid sequence: CASSADGRIQETQYF. Variable domain in full (rest from reference TRBV2 and TRBJ2-5): EPEVTQTPSHQVTQMGQEVILRCVPISNHLYFYWYRQILGQKVEFLVSFYNNEISEKSEIFDDQFSVERPDGSNFTLKIRSTKLEDSAMYFCASSADGRIQETQYFGPGTRLLVL.